What follows are 30 T cell receptor beta chains derived from one specimen sequenced in a study of T cell changes during pregnancy in multiple sclerosis. Measured with immunoSEQ multiplex PCR; TCRdb has only the in-frame clones, and not every one. This sample carries 73,000 or so clones, about 90% of them seen once, and the ten largest clones take 0.86%. The sample consisted of peripheral blood, taken in the second trimester of pregnancy. The source of these receptors is a female donor with multiple sclerosis, enrolled in a pregnancy study.

The rearrangement uses TRBV7-3 and TRBJ2-1; TRBD2 is a possible D gene (5 bases). Germline V gene lookup returns CDR1 SGHTA and CDR2 FQGTGA. Between the trimmed V and J ends, which lost 5 bases and 8 bases, there was a span of 13 bases. The CDR3 length is 13 residues. In DNA form, the CDR3 reads TGTGCCAGCAGCCCCCTATCGGGGTATGAGCAGTTCTTC. Its translation is CASSPLSGYEQFF.

V usage is TRBV19 and J usage is TRBJ1-2, with 9 bases aligning to TRBD1. Germline V gene data show CDR1 as LNHDA and CDR2 as SQIVND (reference sequence). The junction had 4 bases not matched to a gene; V was cut back by 7 bases and J by 7 bases. CDR3 size: 12 residues. The CDR3 loop reads CASKGQGLGYTF. The DNA for the CDR3 is TGTGCCAGTAAGGGACAGGGTCTTGGCTACACCTTC. The full variable domain, in which reference TRBV19 and TRBJ1-2 provide the parts outside the CDR3, is DGGITQSPKYLFRKEGQNVTLSCEQNLNHDAMYWYRQDPGQGLRLIYYSQIVNDFQKGDIAEGYSVSREKKESFPLTVTSAQKNPTAFYLCASKGQGLGYTFGSGTRLTVV.

The gene calls are TRBV2 and TRBJ1-2, with D uncertain. V was pared by 1 base and J by 5 bases, with 14 bases between. This CDR3 comprises 15 residues. Germline V gene lookup returns CDR1 SNHLY and CDR2 FYNNEI. Here the CDR3 reads CASSEGPAGLYGYTF. CDR3 bases: TGTGCCAGCAGTGAAGGCCCCGCCGGTCTATATGGCTACACCTTC.

The V call is TRBV9, the J call TRBJ2-1; D is possibly TRBD1 (6 bases). Germline V gene data show CDR1 as SGDLS and CDR2 as YYNGEE. V lost 7 bases and J lost 10, with 18 bases in between. The CDR3 sequence is 13 residues long. The DNA for the CDR3 is TGTGCCAGCTCTGAGCAGCCTAGGGGGGAGCAGTTCTTC. Protein sequence: CASSEQPRGEQFF.

J is TRBJ2-5 and V is TRBV11-2; 8 bases align to TRBD1. The V segment lost 6 bases and the J segment 2 bases; nucleotides outside the gene matches: 17. In germline, CDR1 is SGHAT, CDR2 FQNNGV. The CDR3 consists of 18 residues. CDR3 sequence (DNA): TGTGCCAGCAGAACCTCCTTCGGGACAGGCCTACCTCAAGAGACCCAGTACTTC. Protein sequence: CASRTSFGTGLPQETQYF.

The chain couples TRBV7-9 to TRBJ1-1; 7 bases match TRBD1. The CDR3 runs to 13 residues. With 1 base clipped from V and 8 bases from J, the junction kept 4 bases outside the gene matches. The germline V gene encodes CDR1 SEHNR and CDR2 FQNEAQ (reference sequence). The CDR3 protein is CASSLGGQPEAFF. Here the CDR3 DNA reads TGTGCCAGCAGCTTAGGGGGACAGCCAGAAGCTTTCTTT.

This clone has only one observation. This rearrangement joins TRBV5-4 to TRBJ2-1; perhaps TRBD2 as D (5 bases). V lost 4 bases and J lost 9, with 14 bases in between. The germline V gene has CDR1 SGHNT and CDR2 YYREEE (reference sequence). The CDR3 is 13 amino acids. The CDR3 DNA reads as TGTGCCAGCAGCCTCCCCGAGGGTATTGAGCAGTTCTTC. Translated, it gives CASSLPEGIEQFF.

The J gene is TRBJ2-1, the V gene TRBV6-5; 9 positions match TRBD2. V shed 6 bases, J shed 8 bases, and the junction held 11 bases outside the gene matches. This CDR3 spans 15 amino acids. In germline, CDR1 is MNHEY, CDR2 SVGAGI. The CDR3 loop is CASRAGTSIFHEQFF. CDR3 nucleotide sequence: TGTGCCAGCAGAGCCGGGACTAGCATCTTCCATGAGCAGTTCTTC.

V is TRBV15 and J is TRBJ2-2, with 8 positions matching TRBD2. This CDR3 spans 16 amino acids. Germline trimming cut 1 base from V and 3 bases from J; bases unmatched to any gene: 4. Looked up from germline, CDR1 is LNHNV and CDR2 is YYDKDF (reference sequence). Written as DNA, the CDR3 is TGTGCCACCAGCAGAGCGAGCGGGGGTTACACCGGGGAGCTGTTTTTT. Amino acid sequence: CATSRASGGYTGELFF.

In DNA form, the CDR3 reads TGTGCCACCACCCCGGTCCCCGGGACAAACTATGGCTACACCTTC. It encodes CATTPVPGTNYGYTF. The chain links TRBV6-5 to TRBJ1-2; possibly TRBD1 for D (6 bases). Germline V CDR1 and CDR2: MNHEY, SVGAGI. CDR3 size: 15 residues. Between the trimmed V and J ends, which lost 10 bases and 2 bases, there was a span of 20 bases.

J is TRBJ1-6 and V is TRBV6-6; no definite D call. Germline V gene data show CDR1 as MNHNY and CDR2 as SVGAGI (reference sequence). The length of the CDR3 is 13 residues. Between the trimmed V and J ends, which lost 6 bases and 8 bases, there was a span of 11 bases. The DNA of the CDR3 is TGTGCCAGCAGCCAGACACCGGATTCACCCCTCCACTTT. Encoded protein: CASSQTPDSPLHF.

DNA of the CDR3: TGTGCCAGCGGCCCCGTGTCCTTTGAGCAGTACTTC. Protein product: CASGPVSFEQYF. The chain carries TRBV6-6 and TRBJ2-7; D unresolved. The V and J ends lost 8 bases and 7 bases respectively, with 15 bases between them. CDR1 is MNHNY and CDR2 is SVGAGI in the germline V gene (reference sequence). The CDR3 is 12 amino acids.

The J gene is TRBJ1-1, the V gene TRBV30, with D perhaps matching TRBD1 (5 bases). With 4 bases removed from V and 10 bases from J, the gap between germline ends came to 13 bases. The CDR3 extends over 11 amino acids. The V gene's germline CDR1 is GTSNPN and CDR2 SVGIG (reference sequence). The CDR3 spells CAWTLGGRAFF. In DNA form, the CDR3 reads TGTGCCTGGACCCTGGGGGGGAGAGCTTTCTTT.

The chain has TRBV5-1 and TRBJ2-3; TRBD2 matches at 7 bases. Trimming cost V 4 bases and J 8 bases; bases outside gene matches: 4. Germline loops: CDR1 SGHRS, CDR2 YFSETQ. The CDR3 spans 12 residues. In nucleotides, the CDR3 is TGCGCCAGCAGCCCGTCGGGAGGTACGCAGTATTTT. Its protein is CASSPSGGTQYF. The entire variable domain, with the rest obtained from reference TRBV5-1 and TRBJ2-3, is as follows: KAGVTQTPRYLIKTRGQQVTLSCSPISGHRSVSWYQQTPGQGLQFLFEYFSETQRNKGNFPGRFSGRQFSNSRSEMNVSTLELGDSALYLCASSPSGGTQYFGPGTRLTVL.

This chain joins TRBV7-9 and TRBJ2-1; 10 bases match TRBD1. The junction had 17 bases not matched to a gene; V was cut back by 5 bases and J by 10 bases. The CDR3 is made up of 17 amino acids. Germline V gene lookup returns CDR1 SEHNR and CDR2 FQNEAQ (reference sequence). The CDR3 here is CASSPGPGTGAPLEQFF. In DNA form, the CDR3 reads TGTGCCAGCAGCCCGGGCCCCGGGACAGGGGCCCCCCTAGAGCAGTTCTTC.

The genes are TRBV5-6 and TRBJ2-1; the match to TRBD2 covers 7 bases. With V trimmed by 2 bases and J by 6 bases, 8 bases remained unmatched. The CDR3 spans 15 residues. Germline lookup yields CDR1 SGHDT and CDR2 YYEEEE. The CDR3 bases are TGTGCCAGCAGCTTTAGGTGGGGGGGTAGCAATGAGCAGTTCTTC. Translating gives CASSFRWGGSNEQFF.

This clone was picked up one time. J is TRBJ2-1 and V is TRBV9; 8 bases are a match to TRBD2. The CDR3 spans 17 residues. Germline V gene data show CDR1 as SGDLS and CDR2 as YYNGEE. The V and J ends lost 4 bases and 2 bases, in that order; junction bases with no gene match: 11. Here the CDR3 reads CASSQRGGFSTYNEQFF. The CDR3 DNA is TGTGCCAGCAGCCAACGGGGGGGGTTTAGCACCTACAATGAGCAGTTCTTC.

V and J are TRBV9 and TRBJ2-2, with D uncertain. The CDR3 length is 15 residues. Germline-derived CDR1 and CDR2 are SGDLS and YYNGEE. V lost 4 bases, J lost 1 base, and 11 bases lay in between. The CDR3 here is CASSLTVWNTGELFF. The CDR3 DNA is TGTGCCAGCAGCCTTACAGTGTGGAACACCGGGGAGCTGTTTTTT.

The chain carries TRBV7-3 and TRBJ2-7, with D tentatively TRBD2 (6 bases). V was cut by 8 bases and J by 2 bases, with 16 bases left in between. From germline, CDR1 is SGHTA and CDR2 FQGTGA. The CDR3 is 14 residues long. CDR3 region: CASGAGTPPYEQYF. The CDR3 DNA reads TGTGCCAGCGGGGCTGGGACTCCACCCTACGAGCAGTACTTC.

This chain joins TRBV27 and TRBJ1-1; D ambiguous. This CDR3 spans 12 amino acids. V was trimmed by 7 bases and J by 0 bases, leaving 6 bases between them. CDR1 and CDR2 from the germline V gene are MNHEY and SMNVEV (reference sequence). The chain's CDR3 is CASMRVNTEAFF. In DNA, the CDR3 is TGTGCCAGCATGAGGGTGAACACTGAAGCTTTCTTT.

This rearrangement joins TRBV19 to TRBJ2-5; no clear D. Between the trimmed V and J ends, which lost 9 bases and 4 bases, there was a span of 18 bases. Per germline, CDR1 LNHDA and CDR2 SQIVND (reference sequence). The CDR3 totals 14 residues. The CDR3 here is CASAPPRQVETQYF. The CDR3 DNA sequence: TGTGCCAGCGCCCCGCCTCGGCAGGTAGAGACCCAGTACTTC.

The chain recombines TRBV20-1 with TRBJ1-1, with TRBD1 as a possible D gene (5 bases). This CDR3 comprises 11 residues. Germline assignment: CDR1 DFQATT and CDR2 SNEGSKA (reference sequence). V was pared by 5 bases and J by 4 bases, with 8 bases between. The CDR3 coding sequence is TGCAGTGCTCCCGGGGGCACTGAAGCTTTCTTT. Translating it yields CSAPGGTEAFF.

This clone came up once. The genes are TRBV7-3 and TRBJ2-5; 7 bases agree with TRBD1. Germline V CDR1 and CDR2: SGHTA, FQGTGA. The CDR3 runs to 14 residues. V lost 4 bases and J lost 2; bases outside the gene matches: 4. CDR3 nucleotides: TGTGCCAGCAGCTCTACAGGGGAGCAAGAGACCCAGTACTTC. This codes for CASSSTGEQETQYF.

The J gene is TRBJ1-3, the V gene TRBV5-4, with D unresolved. Germline V gives CDR1 SGHNT, CDR2 YYREEE (reference sequence). This CDR3 comprises 13 residues. V gave up 2 bases and J gave up 8 bases, with 11 bases separating them. The chain's CDR3 is CASSLKSGYTIYF. The CDR3 DNA is TGTGCCAGCAGCTTAAAGTCGGGTTACACCATATATTTT.

The V gene is TRBV7-3, the J gene TRBJ2-1, with D perhaps matching TRBD2 (5 bases). Germline V lookup: CDR1 SGHTA, CDR2 FQGTGA. V shed 2 bases and J shed 9 bases, with 17 bases lying between them. The CDR3 spans 15 residues. CDR3 amino acids: CASSLYGWGVSEQFF. CDR3 coding DNA: TGTGCCAGCAGCTTATATGGTTGGGGAGTATCTGAGCAGTTCTTC.

The V and J genes are TRBV4-1 and TRBJ1-1, with D maybe TRBD1 (5 bases). V was clipped by 6 bases and J by 7 bases, with 9 bases between them. The CDR3 is made up of 11 amino acids. CDR1 is MGHRA and CDR2 is YSYEKL in the germline V gene. As DNA, the CDR3 is TGCGCCAGCAGGGCAGGGATTGAAGCTTTCTTT. Residues: CASRAGIEAFF.

The genes are TRBV4-3 and TRBJ2-1; TRBD2 aligns across 14 bases. The trim removed 4 bases at V and 2 bases at J, leaving 7 bases unmatched. There are 18 residues in the CDR3. The germline V gene has CDR1 LGHNA and CDR2 YSLEER. CDR3 bases: TGCGCCAGCAGCCCTCTCGGGACTAGCGGGGGTCCCTACAATGAGCAGTTCTTC. This gives the protein CASSPLGTSGGPYNEQFF.

As DNA, the CDR3 is TGTGCCAGCAGCTTCGACAGATCCTCTGGAAACACCATATATTTT. Protein product: CASSFDRSSGNTIYF. V usage is TRBV7-9 and J usage is TRBJ1-3; maybe TRBD1 (5 bases). This CDR3 is 15 amino acids long. V was clipped by 3 bases and J by 0 bases, with 9 bases between them. Germline V gives CDR1 SEHNR, CDR2 FQNEAQ (reference sequence).

The genes are TRBV28 and TRBJ1-2; D is ambiguous. The CDR3 sequence is 13 residues long. Germline V CDR1 and CDR2: MDHEN, SYDVKM. With 5 bases removed from V and 2 bases from J, the gap between germline ends came to 9 bases. CDR3: CASSPGRNYGYTF. DNA of the CDR3: TGTGCCAGCAGTCCCGGCAGGAACTATGGCTACACCTTC.

The CDR3: CASRTGAAPSTDTQYF. The DNA of the CDR3 is TGTGCCAGCAGAACAGGGGCCGCCCCTAGCACAGATACGCAGTATTTT. This chain links TRBV7-2 with TRBJ2-3, with 7 positions matching TRBD1. Germline V CDR1 and CDR2: SGHTA, FQGNSA. The J segment lost 0 bases and the V segment lost 6 bases, leaving 9 bases of the junction unmatched. The CDR3 is 16 residues long.